One sample yielded the 6 T cell receptor beta chains listed below, sequenced in a study of cytomegalovirus exposure and HLA in healthy donors. PCR involved 60 Vbeta and 13 Jbeta primers. Measured with immunoSEQ multiplex PCR; TCRdb has only the in-frame clones, and not every one. This table has about 140,000 clones, about 86% appearing once. The specimen was PBMCs. Receptor source: a middle-aged man in good health and CMV-seropositive.

The chain carries TRBV5-6 and TRBJ2-7; 11 nucleotides align to TRBD1. J lost 4 bases, V lost 3 bases, and 12 bases had no gene match. CDR3 length: 17 residues. CDR1 SGHDT and CDR2 YYEEEE come from the germline V gene. The CDR3 sequence is CASSYPGQGGLGYEQYF. The CDR3 DNA reads TGTGCCAGCAGCTACCCGGGACAGGGGGGATTGGGTTACGAGCAGTACTTC.

This sequence joins TRBV7-2 and TRBJ1-4, with TRBD1 identical over 7 bases. There are 14 residues in the CDR3. Per germline, CDR1 SGHTA and CDR2 FQGNSA. J gave up 8 bases and V 5 bases, and 8 bases lay outside the gene matches. The CDR3 nucleotides are TGTGCCAGCAGCCCCGGGACAGAGTCCGAAAAACTGTTTTTT. Its translation: CASSPGTESEKLFF.

The gene calls are TRBV30 and TRBJ2-1; D is perhaps TRBD2 (6 bases). Germline lookup yields CDR1 GTSNPN and CDR2 SVGIG (reference sequence). V was trimmed by 4 bases and J by 3 bases, leaving 7 bases between them. The CDR3 has 12 residues. The CDR3 nucleotides are TGTGCCTGGACGCGGGACTACAATGAGCAGTTCTTC. This sequence encodes CAWTRDYNEQFF.

The V gene is TRBV7-2, the J gene TRBJ1-1, with 8 bases aligning to TRBD1. CDR1 and CDR2 from the germline V gene are SGHTA and FQGNSA. Trimming removed 6 bases from V and 3 bases from J; junction bases left unmatched: 3. This CDR3 is built from 13 residues. The CDR3 is CASSTQGDTEAFF. The CDR3 DNA sequence: TGTGCCAGCAGTACACAGGGGGACACTGAAGCTTTCTTT.

The rearrangement links TRBV30 to TRBJ2-2; D gene ambiguous. This CDR3 region has 12 residues. Trimming cost V 1 base and J 3 bases, with 3 bases left between them. Germline CDR1 reads GTSNPN; CDR2 reads SVGIG (reference sequence). The CDR3 DNA follows: TGTGCCTGGAGTGCTTACACCGGGGAGCTGTTTTTT. It codes for CAWSAYTGELFF.

The chain joins TRBV27 to TRBJ2-1, with 8 bases matching TRBD1. Germline lookup yields CDR1 MNHEY and CDR2 SMNVEV (reference sequence). The CDR3 is 15 residues long. Trimming removed 5 bases from V and 3 bases from J; junction bases left unmatched: 6. The CDR3 DNA is TGTGCCAGCAGTATGGGACAGGTTTACTACAATGAGCAGTTCTTC. It specifies CASSMGQVYYNEQFF.